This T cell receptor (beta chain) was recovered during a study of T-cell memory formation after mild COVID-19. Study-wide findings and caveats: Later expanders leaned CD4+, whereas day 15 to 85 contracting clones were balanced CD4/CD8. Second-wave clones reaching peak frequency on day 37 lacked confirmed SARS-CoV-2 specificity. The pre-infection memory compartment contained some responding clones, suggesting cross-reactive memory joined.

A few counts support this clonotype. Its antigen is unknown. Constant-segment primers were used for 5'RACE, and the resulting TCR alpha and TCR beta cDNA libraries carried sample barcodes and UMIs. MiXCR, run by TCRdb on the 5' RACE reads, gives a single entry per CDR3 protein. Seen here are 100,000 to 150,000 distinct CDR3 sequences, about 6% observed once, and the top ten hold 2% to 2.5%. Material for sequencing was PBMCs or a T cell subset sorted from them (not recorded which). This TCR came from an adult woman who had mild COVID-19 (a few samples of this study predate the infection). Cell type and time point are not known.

CDR3 sequence: CASSLSGRALNEQFF. The CDR3 coding sequence is TGTGCCAGCAGCCTGAGCGGCAGGGCCCTCAATGAGCAGTTCTTC. V gene TRBV9 combines with J gene TRBJ2-1; the D call may be TRBD1 or TRBD2 (5 bases each). Germline V gives CDR1 SGDLS, CDR2 YYNGEE. V lost 4 bases, J lost 6 bases, and 17 bases lay in between. This CDR3 has 15 residues.